Following are 21 T cell receptor beta chains from one sample sequenced in a study of blood T cell repertoires in COVID-19. Method: immunoSEQ multiplex PCR; TCRdb's copy keeps in-frame clones and lacks some. The sample yields roughly 150,000 clones, roughly 89% seen once. Sequenced: peripheral blood. The source of these receptors is a woman in her sixties or seventies with COVID-19, enrolled during active disease.

The chain recombines TRBV5-5 with TRBJ2-1; TRBD1 agrees at 12 bases. This CDR3 spans 16 amino acids. Germline V gene sequence: CDR1 SGHKS, CDR2 YYEKEE (reference sequence). J was trimmed by 10 bases and V by 5 bases; bases with no gene match: 13. The CDR3 DNA is TGTGCCAGCAGTGTGCGGGACAGGGGGCGTTGGGACGAGCAGTTCTTC. It specifies CASSVRDRGRWDEQFF.

This chain connects TRBV28 to TRBJ2-2; weak D call: TRBD2 (6 bases). CDR1 is MDHEN and CDR2 is SYDVKM in the germline V gene. V lost 4 bases and J lost 3, with 12 bases in between. CDR3 length equals 15 residues. The CDR3 DNA follows: TGTGCCAGCAGTTCCCTGGGGGGTTACACCGGGGAGCTGTTTTTT. Translation: CASSSLGGYTGELFF.

The chain links TRBV7-9 to TRBJ2-1, with TRBD2 matching over 10 bases. The V segment lost 10 bases and the J segment 6 bases; nucleotides outside the gene matches: 6. Germline CDR1 is SEHNR and CDR2 is FQNEAQ (reference sequence). The CDR3 contains 13 residues. CDR3 nucleotides: TGTGCCACCAAGCGGGGGGGTAGCAATGAGCAGTTCTTC. Encoded protein: CATKRGGSNEQFF. The full variable domain, its missing parts supplied by reference TRBV7-9 and TRBJ2-1, is DTGVSQNPRHKITKRGQNVTFRCDPISEHNRLYWYRQTLGQGPEFLTYFQNEAQLEKSRLLSDRFSAERPKGSFSTLEIQRTEQGDSAMYLCATKRGGSNEQFFGPGTRLTVL.

The V gene is TRBV6-4, the J gene TRBJ1-1; D ambiguous. V was trimmed by 6 bases and J by 1 base, leaving 18 bases between them. The germline V gene encodes CDR1 MRHNA and CDR2 SNTAGT. The CDR3 loop spans 16 amino acids. CDR3 amino acids: CASSRHTFQGNTEAFF. In DNA, the CDR3 is TGTGCCAGCAGCAGGCACACATTTCAAGGGAACACTGAAGCTTTCTTT.

This clone was observed a single time. This chain links TRBV5-4 with TRBJ2-1, with D tentatively TRBD1 (5 bases). Trimming stripped 1 base from V and 8 bases from J, with 13 bases between. CDR1 is SGHNT and CDR2 is YYREEE in the germline V gene (reference sequence). This CDR3 spans 14 amino acids. The CDR3 here is CASSLIVGRDEQFF. CDR3 coding DNA: TGTGCCAGCAGCTTGATTGTAGGCAGGGATGAGCAGTTCTTC.

The chain carries TRBV5-1 and TRBJ2-1; 8 positions agree with TRBD1. Trimming cost V 2 bases and J 0 bases; bases outside gene matches: 4. The CDR3 totals 16 residues. Per the germline V gene, CDR1 is SGHRS and CDR2 is YFSETQ. CDR3 DNA sequence: TGCGCCAGCAGCTTTAATGGACAGGGCTCCTACAATGAGCAGTTCTTC. This codes for CASSFNGQGSYNEQFF. Filled out from reference TRBV5-1 and TRBJ2-1, the complete variable domain reads KAGVTQTPRYLIKTRGQQVTLSCSPISGHRSVSWYQQTPGQGLQFLFEYFSETQRNKGNFPGRFSGRQFSNSRSEMNVSTLELGDSALYLCASSFNGQGSYNEQFFGPGTRLTVL.

Only one count was recorded for this clone. CDR3 residues: CASSFGQPSHSPLHF. The CDR3 nucleotides read TGTGCCAGCAGCTTTGGACAGCCCTCCCATTCACCCCTCCACTTT. The V and J genes are TRBV7-9 and TRBJ1-6, with D maybe TRBD1 (6 bases). The ends were cut back, 3 bases at V and 8 bases at J, with 14 bases in the middle. From germline, CDR1 is SEHNR and CDR2 FQNEAQ (reference sequence). This CDR3 region has 15 residues.

The chain uses TRBV5-6 and TRBJ2-5; TRBD2 matches 9 bases. J was trimmed by 5 bases and V by 0 bases; bases with no gene match: 5. Germline V gene data show CDR1 as SGHDT and CDR2 as YYEEEE. There are 15 residues in the CDR3. The CDR3 sequence: CASSLEAGGSETQYF. The CDR3 DNA follows: TGTGCCAGCAGCTTGGAAGCGGGGGGCTCTGAGACCCAGTACTTC.

The chain joins TRBV7-2 to TRBJ2-7; the match to TRBD1 covers 7 bases. Germline loops: CDR1 SGHTA, CDR2 FQGNSA. The junction had 5 bases not matched to a gene; V was cut back by 4 bases and J by 2 bases. The CDR3 runs 14 residues. This CDR3 is CASSSTGIPYEQYF. The CDR3 nucleotides read TGTGCCAGCAGCTCGACAGGGATTCCCTACGAGCAGTACTTC.

The V and J genes are TRBV28 and TRBJ1-3; 10 bases map to TRBD1. The CDR3 totals 16 residues. Germline CDR1 reads MDHEN; CDR2 reads SYDVKM. The V and J ends lost 6 bases and 2 bases, in that order; junction bases with no gene match: 7. CDR3 DNA sequence: TGTGCCAGCAGGACAGGGGGCGTAAGGGCTGGAAACACCATATATTTT. Protein sequence: CASRTGGVRAGNTIYF.

The chain carries TRBV19 and TRBJ2-1; perhaps TRBD1 as D (7 bases). V lost 3 bases and J lost 4, with 19 bases in between. Germline V gene sequence: CDR1 LNHDA, CDR2 SQIVND (reference sequence). CDR3 length equals 17 residues. CDR3 region: CASSIWQGGAGYNEQFF. In nucleotides, the CDR3 is TGTGCCAGTAGTATCTGGCAGGGGGGCGCGGGATACAATGAGCAGTTCTTC.

This CDR3 is CASSQTVYGYTF. DNA of the CDR3: TGTGCCAGCAGCCAAACAGTTTATGGCTACACCTTC. V gene TRBV7-9 combines with J gene TRBJ1-2; D remains ambiguous. V was pared by 5 bases and J by 5 bases, with 9 bases between. Germline V gene sequence: CDR1 SEHNR, CDR2 FQNEAQ (reference sequence). This CDR3 region has 12 residues.

This clone was counted only a few times. DNA for the CDR3: TGTGCCAGCAGTGAAGCTGGGGGCCTGTCTAATTCACCCCTCCACTTT. Translating gives CASSEAGGLSNSPLHF. V is TRBV6-1 and J is TRBJ1-6; possibly TRBD1 for D (6 bases). The V gene lost 0 bases and the J gene lost 6 bases, with 12 bases spanning the gap. Per germline, CDR1 MNHNS and CDR2 SASEGT. The CDR3 is 16 amino acids.

Within the sample, this clone is medium-sized. The chain is built from TRBV2 and TRBJ1-2; 8 bases line up with TRBD1. This CDR3 has 13 amino acids. Per germline, CDR1 SNHLY and CDR2 FYNNEI. V trimming: 9 bases; J trimming: 7 bases; junction bases outside the gene matches: 10. As DNA, the CDR3 is TGTGCCAGACAGGGGGAAGAGTACGCTGGCTACACCTTC. Encoded protein: CARQGEEYAGYTF.

This sequence joins TRBV5-6 and TRBJ2-7, with D possibly being TRBD2 (6 bases). The CDR3 has 15 amino acids. Germline loops: CDR1 SGHDT, CDR2 YYEEEE. V was trimmed by 4 bases and J by 0 bases, leaving 14 bases between them. The CDR3: CASSPVAGRSYEQYF. CDR3 DNA sequence: TGTGCCAGCAGCCCTGTGGCGGGGCGCTCCTACGAGCAGTACTTC. The full variable domain, with the rest looked up from reference TRBV5-6 and TRBJ2-7, is DAGVTQSPTHLIKTRGQQVTLRCSPKSGHDTVSWYQQALGQGPQFIFQYYEEEERQRGNFPDRFSGHQFPNYSSELNVNALLLGDSALYLCASSPVAGRSYEQYFGPGTRLTVT.

The chain employs TRBV21-1 and TRBJ2-3; the table's D gene call, TRBD2, was not cross checked with the DNA. TRBV21-1 is tagged as a pseudogene. There are 18 residues in the CDR3. CDR3 nucleotide sequence: TGTGCCAGCAGCCTCCAAGGTCGGTGGCGGGGGATGACGGATACGCAGTATTTT. It codes for CASSLQGRWRGMTDTQYF.

The table lists this clone with a few counts. The chain couples TRBV21-1 to TRBJ2-7; the table assigns TRBD1, which was not confirmed against the DNA. TRBV21-1 corresponds to a pseudogene. The CDR3 sequence is 16 residues long. Here the CDR3 DNA reads TGTGCCAGCAGATACTTCTCCGGGACAGGGGGCTACGAGCAGTACTTC. This translates into CASRYFSGTGGYEQYF.

This rearrangement joins TRBV5-6 to TRBJ1-2, with D tentatively TRBD1 (5 bases). The CDR3 is made up of 15 amino acids. Deletions cut 3 bases from V and 2 bases from J, with 14 bases between. Germline-derived CDR1 and CDR2 are SGHDT and YYEEEE. The CDR3 spells CASSSQGAGNYGYTF. In nucleotides, the CDR3 is TGTGCCAGCAGCTCTCAAGGGGCGGGAAACTATGGCTACACCTTC.

The rearrangement links TRBV18 to TRBJ1-1; the match to TRBD1 covers 9 bases. Germline CDR1 is KGHSH and CDR2 is LQKENI. The CDR3 covers 14 residues. The V and J ends lost 5 bases and 6 bases, in that order; junction bases with no gene match: 7. The CDR3 loop is CASSEGQGRAEAFF. The CDR3 region has the DNA TGTGCCAGCTCAGAGGGACAGGGTCGGGCTGAAGCTTTCTTT.

In this sample, this clone turned up many times. The rearrangement links TRBV3-1 (or the pseudogene TRBV3-2) to TRBJ2-1; D is perhaps TRBD2 (6 bases). Trimming stripped 4 bases from V and 4 bases from J, with 17 bases between. The CDR3 contains 16 residues. Germline V gene lookup returns CDR1 LGHDT and CDR2 YNNKEL (reference sequence). The CDR3 DNA sequence: TGTGCCAGCAGCCCTACCTTAGGCGGGGAGTACAATGAGCAGTTCTTC. This encodes CASSPTLGGEYNEQFF.

The chain is built from TRBV10-1 and TRBJ2-1; perhaps TRBD1 as D (5 bases). Between the trimmed V and J ends, which lost 6 bases and 6 bases, there was a span of 12 bases. The CDR3 covers 13 residues. Germline V gene lookup returns CDR1 WNHNN and CDR2 SYGVQD (reference sequence). The CDR3 is CASSLDRSNEQFF. CDR3 DNA sequence: TGCGCCAGCAGCCTCGACAGATCCAATGAGCAGTTCTTC.